This T cell receptor (beta chain) was retrieved from a study of shared clonotypes between healthy human individuals (dated by TCRdb to the early 2020s). Regarding the study in general: Three men and two women, aged 18 to 49 years, made up the cohort. For each donor, three plates each were used for CD4 naive and CD4 memory, two plates were used for CD8 naive, and one plate was used for CD8 memory. Between about 0.9 and 9 billion PBMCs per donor were obtained by leukapheresis. To estimate repertoire size and how much clonotypes are shared between individuals, the study performed deep sequencing of blood TCR repertoires from roughly five healthy adults. To increase sequencing depth and limit assay-specific biases, different laboratories used diverse techniques to prepare libraries and sequence TCR repertoires.

Study-wide conclusions, independent of this receptor: Pairwise subsampling indicated that sequencing depth was expected to affect the degree of clonotype sharing among donors. Naive subsets generally had larger estimated clonotype richness than memory subsets. Sampling was limited to blood, and TCR repertoires in tissue likely differ from TCR repertoires in blood. Compared with non-shared clonotypes, clonotypes shared by all four sorted-subset donors had higher generation probabilities. Even with the large sequencing depth, rarefaction of the sorted-subset datasets indicated that sequencing was incomplete. Across a handful of donors, around 5% of naive CD4, around 3.5% of naive CD8, around 2.1% of memory CD4, and under 0.45% of memory CD8 clonotypes were shared. The small number of donors limited the genetic and exposure-history diversity represented.

Including the terminal cysteine and phenylalanine, the CDR3 comprises 12 residues. Only the CDR3 portion is preserved as DNA: 36 bases, with reading frame beginning at the first base. The germline V gene gives CDR1 as SGHAT and CDR2 as FQNNGV. V is cut by 5 bases and J by 4 bases, and the space between the germline ends is 9 bases. For the CD8 naive samples, CD45RO-negative cells were positively selected for CCR7, yielding a CD45RA+CCR7+ population from which TemRA cells were excluded. Healthy HIV-negative adults with no recently reported acute infections or vaccinations were included as donors. All donors were Caucasian adults living in Nashville, Tennessee, USA. Blood was collected by leukapheresis, and PBMCs were isolated by Ficoll-Histopaque density gradient centrifugation and then cryopreserved in liquid nitrogen vapor phase. Purity and quantity of every magnetically sorted T cell population were checked by analytical flow cytometry. Genomic DNA was isolated from each sorted fraction and quantified by UV absorbance on a Nanodrop 2000c.

TCR CDR3 regions were amplified from genomic DNA by multiplex PCR using the deep immunoSEQ assay. For each cell subset, the extracted genomic DNA was distributed evenly across all wells of several immunoSEQ 96-well plates, and each plate served as one replicate. For sorted subsets, around 200 ng genomic DNA, equal to 25,000 to 35,000 T cell genomes, was loaded into each replicate PCR. The purified libraries were quantified using a Qubit 3.0 fluorometer, sized with a Bioanalyzer 2100, and then quantified again using the KAPA Library Quantification kit. A separate single-read 150-cycle Illumina NextSeq 550 flow cell was used to sequence each immunoSEQ 96-well plate. As for the authors' bioinformatics: The immunoSEQ output contained only junctional sequences without quality scores, so filtering could not match that applied to full-length reads. Sequences were annotated with PyIR, a Python wrapper for IgBLAST v1.9, and V/J genes and CDR3 were assigned using IMGT germline references. Any read was removed if the V/J assignment was weak (E-value above 1e-6), the CDR3 was missing, or the read contained stop codons, out-of-frame junctions, or ambiguous translated residues. V3J clonotypes were defined as sequences sharing the same inferred V gene, J gene, and CDR3 amino acid sequence. Percentage overlap between repertoires was calculated by dividing the number of shared unique clonotypes by the size of the smaller repertoire. Repertoire richness was assessed with RTK rarefaction, the Chao1 estimator, and Recon v2.1 estimates of unobserved clonotypes. Generation probabilities for all TCRbeta clonotypes obtained by the gDNA method from a handful of donors were computed using OLGA. Drawn from immuneACCESS, this table holds only the in-frame rearrangements with V and J called that TCRdb kept. Clones are partly lost; checked studies trace under half to an unresolved V gene and leave the rest unexplained. V and J calls and clone size follow that table, whereas D and trimming were derived from the DNA. The sample profile shows about 2 million clones; about 95% of them were found once. The top ten hold approximately 1.2% of the sample.

Comments on this clone: No antigen is known for it. Base qualities are not provided; no much larger clone lies one nucleotide away.

The clonotype comes from a man between 18 and 29 years old in good health. The sequencing sample was made of naive CD8+ T cells sorted from blood. The cell subset or site label, read with the paper, signifies: CD45RA+CCR7+. Recombination joined TRBV11-2 with TRBJ2-7; too little of a D gene remains to name it. The DNA sequence follows: TGTGCCAGCAGCGCGAGCCCATACGAGCAGTACTTC. Its amino acids are CASSASPYEQYF.